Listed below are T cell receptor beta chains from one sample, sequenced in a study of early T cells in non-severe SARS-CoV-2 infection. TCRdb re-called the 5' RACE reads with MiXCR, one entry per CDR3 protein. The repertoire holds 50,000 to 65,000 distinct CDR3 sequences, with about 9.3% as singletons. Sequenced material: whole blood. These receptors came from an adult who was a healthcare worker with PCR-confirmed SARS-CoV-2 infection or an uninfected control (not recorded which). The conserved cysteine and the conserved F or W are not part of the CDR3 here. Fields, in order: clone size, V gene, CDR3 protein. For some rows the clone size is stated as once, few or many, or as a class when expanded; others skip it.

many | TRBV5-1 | ASSLGHLSNTGELF
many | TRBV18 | ASSPPGSNEQF
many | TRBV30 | AWEGGGTEAF
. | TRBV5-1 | ASSFPDRANTEAF
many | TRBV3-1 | ASSPHTDTQY
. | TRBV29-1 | SVVLSGGHEQY
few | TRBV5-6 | ASSLFSGGTSYNEQF
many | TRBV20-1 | SARGPAYNEQF
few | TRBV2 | ASRKEAEAF
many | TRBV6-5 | ASSYGGDSPLH
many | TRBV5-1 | ASSLVFGGTGNTIY
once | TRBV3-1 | ASSLRTSFGELF
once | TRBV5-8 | ASSLKGGGPPRDTQY
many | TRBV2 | ASSEAAEGPLYGYT
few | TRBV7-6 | ASSLDFQRETGELF
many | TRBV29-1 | SVVLAGSLSGNTIY
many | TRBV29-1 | SVDRSGGAEAF
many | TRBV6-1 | ASKIQAQINTEAF